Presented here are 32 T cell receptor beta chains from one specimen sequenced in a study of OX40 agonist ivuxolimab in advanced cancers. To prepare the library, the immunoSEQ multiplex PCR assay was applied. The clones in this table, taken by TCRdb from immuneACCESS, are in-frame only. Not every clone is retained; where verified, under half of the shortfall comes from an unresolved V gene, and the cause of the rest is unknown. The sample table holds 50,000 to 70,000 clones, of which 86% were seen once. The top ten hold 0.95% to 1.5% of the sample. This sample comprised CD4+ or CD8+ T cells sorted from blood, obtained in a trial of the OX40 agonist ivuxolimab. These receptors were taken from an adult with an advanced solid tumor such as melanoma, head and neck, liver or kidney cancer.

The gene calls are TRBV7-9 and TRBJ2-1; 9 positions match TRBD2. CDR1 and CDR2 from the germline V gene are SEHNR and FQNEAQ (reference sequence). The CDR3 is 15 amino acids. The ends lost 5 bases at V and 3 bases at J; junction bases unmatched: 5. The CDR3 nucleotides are TGTGCCAGCAGCCGTAGCGGGAGTTACTACAATGAGCAGTTCTTC. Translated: CASSRSGSYYNEQFF. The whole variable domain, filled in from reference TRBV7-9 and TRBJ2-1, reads DTGVSQNPRHKITKRGQNVTFRCDPISEHNRLYWYRQTLGQGPEFLTYFQNEAQLEKSRLLSDRFSAERPKGSFSTLEIQRTEQGDSAMYLCASSRSGSYYNEQFFGPGTRLTVL.

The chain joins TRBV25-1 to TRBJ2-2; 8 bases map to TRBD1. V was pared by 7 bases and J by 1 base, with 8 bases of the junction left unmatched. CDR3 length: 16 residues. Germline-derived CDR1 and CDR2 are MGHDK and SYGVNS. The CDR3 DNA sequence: TGTGCCAGCACCTCTACCGGGACAGGGAACACCGGGGAGCTGTTTTTT. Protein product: CASTSTGTGNTGELFF.

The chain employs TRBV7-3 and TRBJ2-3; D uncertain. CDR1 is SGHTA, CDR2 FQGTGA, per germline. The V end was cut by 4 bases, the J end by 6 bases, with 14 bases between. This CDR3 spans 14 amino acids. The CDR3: CASSSPPLGDTQYF. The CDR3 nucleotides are TGTGCCAGCAGCTCGCCCCCCCTAGGGGATACGCAGTATTTT.

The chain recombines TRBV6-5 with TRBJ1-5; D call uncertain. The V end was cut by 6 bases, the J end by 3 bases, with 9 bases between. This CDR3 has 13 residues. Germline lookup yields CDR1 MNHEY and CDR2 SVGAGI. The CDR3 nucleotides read TGTGCCAGCAGCTGGGCCCTCAATCAGCCCCAGCATTTT. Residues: CASSWALNQPQHF.

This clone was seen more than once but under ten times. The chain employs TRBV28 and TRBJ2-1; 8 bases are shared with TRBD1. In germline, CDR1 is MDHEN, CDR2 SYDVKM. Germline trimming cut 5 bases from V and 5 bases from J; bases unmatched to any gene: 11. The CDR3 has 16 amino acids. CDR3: CASSPFSGGTHNEQFF. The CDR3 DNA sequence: TGTGCCAGCAGTCCCTTCTCAGGGGGCACTCACAATGAGCAGTTCTTC.

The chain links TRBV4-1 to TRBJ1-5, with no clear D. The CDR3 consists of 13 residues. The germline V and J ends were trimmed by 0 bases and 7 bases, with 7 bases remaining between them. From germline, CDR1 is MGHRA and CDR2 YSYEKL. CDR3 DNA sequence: TGCGCCAGCAGCCAAGATCTCTGGCAGCCCCAGCATTTT. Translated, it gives CASSQDLWQPQHF.

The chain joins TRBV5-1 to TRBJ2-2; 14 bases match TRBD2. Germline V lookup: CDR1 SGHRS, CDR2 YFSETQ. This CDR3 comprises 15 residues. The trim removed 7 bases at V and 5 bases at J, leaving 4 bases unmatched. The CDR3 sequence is CASRLAGGGTGELFF. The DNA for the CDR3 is TGCGCCAGCCGACTAGCGGGAGGGGGGACCGGGGAGCTGTTTTTT.

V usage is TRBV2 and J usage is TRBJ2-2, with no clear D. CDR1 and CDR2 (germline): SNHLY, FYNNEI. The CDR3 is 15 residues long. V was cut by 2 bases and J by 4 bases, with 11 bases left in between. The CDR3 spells CASSEYQASTGELFF. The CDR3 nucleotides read TGTGCCAGCAGTGAATACCAGGCCTCCACCGGGGAGCTGTTTTTT.

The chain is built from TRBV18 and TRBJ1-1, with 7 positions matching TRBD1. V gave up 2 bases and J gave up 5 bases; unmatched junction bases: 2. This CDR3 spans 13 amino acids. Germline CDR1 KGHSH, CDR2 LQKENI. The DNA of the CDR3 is TGTGCCAGCTCACCAGACAGGGAGACTGAAGCTTTCTTT. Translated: CASSPDRETEAFF.

The CDR3 bases are TGTGCCAGCAGTAAGGGACTAGCGGGAGGGTCCTACGAGCAGTACTTC. Its protein product is CASSKGLAGGSYEQYF. The J gene is TRBJ2-7, the V gene TRBV27, with 16 bases identical to TRBD2. CDR3 length: 16 residues. The V gene's germline CDR1 is MNHEY and CDR2 SMNVEV (reference sequence). V lost 5 bases to trimming and J lost 1 base; unmatched junction nucleotides: 2.

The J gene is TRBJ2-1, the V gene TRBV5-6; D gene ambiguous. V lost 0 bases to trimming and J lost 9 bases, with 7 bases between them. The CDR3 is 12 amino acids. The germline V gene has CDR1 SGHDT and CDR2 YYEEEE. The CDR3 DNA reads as TGTGCCAGCAGCTTGGCGGCCGGTGAGCAGTTCTTC. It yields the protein CASSLAAGEQFF.

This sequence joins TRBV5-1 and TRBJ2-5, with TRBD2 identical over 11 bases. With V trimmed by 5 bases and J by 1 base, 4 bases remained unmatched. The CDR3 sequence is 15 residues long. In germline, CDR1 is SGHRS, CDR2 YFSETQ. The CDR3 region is CASRAGTSGQETQYF. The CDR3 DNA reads TGCGCCAGCAGGGCCGGGACTAGCGGCCAAGAGACCCAGTACTTC.

Here the CDR3 DNA reads TGTGCCAGCAGAAGACAGGAGCTAGCCAAAAACATTCAGTACTTC. This sequence encodes CASRRQELAKNIQYF. The V gene is TRBV2, the J gene TRBJ2-4; possibly TRBD1 for D (6 bases). With 6 bases removed from V and 0 bases from J, the gap between germline ends came to 12 bases. CDR3 size: 15 residues. Germline V gene sequence: CDR1 SNHLY, CDR2 FYNNEI. Combining the CDR3 with reference TRBV2 and TRBJ2-4 gives the whole variable domain EPEVTQTPSHQVTQMGQEVILRCVPISNHLYFYWYRQILGQKVEFLVSFYNNEISEKSEIFDDQFSVERPDGSNFTLKIRSTKLEDSAMYFCASRRQELAKNIQYFGAGTRLSVL.

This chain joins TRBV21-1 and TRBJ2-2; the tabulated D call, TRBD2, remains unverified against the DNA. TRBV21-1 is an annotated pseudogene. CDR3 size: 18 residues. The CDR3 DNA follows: TGTGCCAGCAGGGAGGAGGAGGCGTCTAAGCGAGGCGGGCGGGAGCTGTTTTTT. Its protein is CASREEEASKRGGRELFF.

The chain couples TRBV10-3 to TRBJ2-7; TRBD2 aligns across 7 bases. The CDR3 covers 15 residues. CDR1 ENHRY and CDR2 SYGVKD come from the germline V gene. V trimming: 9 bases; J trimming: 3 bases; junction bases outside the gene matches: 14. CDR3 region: CAIREEGLADYEQYF. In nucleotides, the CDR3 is TGTGCCATAAGAGAGGAGGGGCTAGCGGACTACGAGCAGTACTTC.

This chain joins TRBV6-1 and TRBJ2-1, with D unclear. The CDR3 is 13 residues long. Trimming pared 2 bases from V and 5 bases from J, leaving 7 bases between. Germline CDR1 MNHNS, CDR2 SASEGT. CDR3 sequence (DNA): TGTGCCAGCAGTGAAAGTCGGCACAATGAGCAGTTCTTC. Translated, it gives CASSESRHNEQFF.

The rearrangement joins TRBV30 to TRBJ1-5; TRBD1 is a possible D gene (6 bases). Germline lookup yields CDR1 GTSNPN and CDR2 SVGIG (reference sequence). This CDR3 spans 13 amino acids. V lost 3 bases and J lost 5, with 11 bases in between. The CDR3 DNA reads TGTGCCTGGAGCACAAAGGGGGATCAGCCCCAGCATTTT. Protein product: CAWSTKGDQPQHF.

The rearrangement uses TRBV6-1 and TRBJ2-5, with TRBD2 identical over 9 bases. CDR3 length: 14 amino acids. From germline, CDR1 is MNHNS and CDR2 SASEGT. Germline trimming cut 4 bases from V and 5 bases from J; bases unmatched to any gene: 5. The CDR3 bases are TGTGCCAGCAGTGTAACGGGACTAGCTGAGACCCAGTACTTC. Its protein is CASSVTGLAETQYF.

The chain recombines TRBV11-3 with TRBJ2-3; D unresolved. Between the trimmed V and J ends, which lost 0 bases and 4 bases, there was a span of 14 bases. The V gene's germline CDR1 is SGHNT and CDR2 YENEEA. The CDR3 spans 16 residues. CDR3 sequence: CASSLDGSVGADTQYF. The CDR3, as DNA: TGTGCCAGCAGCTTAGACGGGTCGGTCGGAGCAGATACGCAGTATTTT.

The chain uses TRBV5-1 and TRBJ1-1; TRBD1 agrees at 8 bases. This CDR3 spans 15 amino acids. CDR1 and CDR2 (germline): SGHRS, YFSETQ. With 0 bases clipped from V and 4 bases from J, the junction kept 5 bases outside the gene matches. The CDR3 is CASSLAHGQGTEAFF. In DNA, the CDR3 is TGCGCCAGCAGCTTGGCCCACGGACAGGGCACTGAAGCTTTCTTT. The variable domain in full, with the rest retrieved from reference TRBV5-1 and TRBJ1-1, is KAGVTQTPRYLIKTRGQQVTLSCSPISGHRSVSWYQQTPGQGLQFLFEYFSETQRNKGNFPGRFSGRQFSNSRSEMNVSTLELGDSALYLCASSLAHGQGTEAFFGQGTRLTVV.

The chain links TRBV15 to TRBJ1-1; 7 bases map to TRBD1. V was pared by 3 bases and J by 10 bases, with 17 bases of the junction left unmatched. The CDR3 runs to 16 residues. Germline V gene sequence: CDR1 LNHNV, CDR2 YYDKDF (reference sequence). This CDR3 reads CATSRENRGSQFGAFF. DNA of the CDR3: TGTGCCACCAGCAGGGAAAACAGGGGAAGCCAATTCGGAGCTTTCTTT.

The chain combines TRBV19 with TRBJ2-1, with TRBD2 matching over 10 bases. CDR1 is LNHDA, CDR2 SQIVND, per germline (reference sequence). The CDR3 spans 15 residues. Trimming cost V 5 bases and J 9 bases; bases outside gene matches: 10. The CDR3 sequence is CASSSQAGGLGEQFF. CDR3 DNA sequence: TGTGCCAGTAGTTCCCAAGCGGGAGGGTTAGGTGAGCAGTTCTTC.

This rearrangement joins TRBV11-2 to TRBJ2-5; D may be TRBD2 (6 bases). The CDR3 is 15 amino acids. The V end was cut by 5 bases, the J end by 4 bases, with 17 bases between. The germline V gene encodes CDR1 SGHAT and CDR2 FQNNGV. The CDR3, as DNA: TGTGCCAGCAGCAGTAGCACGGCGGGGAGAGAGACCCAGTACTTC. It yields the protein CASSSSTAGRETQYF.

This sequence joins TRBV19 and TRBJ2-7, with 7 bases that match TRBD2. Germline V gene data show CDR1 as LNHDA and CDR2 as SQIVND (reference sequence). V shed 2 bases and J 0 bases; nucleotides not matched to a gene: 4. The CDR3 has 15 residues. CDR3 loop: CASSILGGSSYEQYF. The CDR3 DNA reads TGTGCCAGTAGTATATTAGGCGGGAGCTCCTACGAGCAGTACTTC.

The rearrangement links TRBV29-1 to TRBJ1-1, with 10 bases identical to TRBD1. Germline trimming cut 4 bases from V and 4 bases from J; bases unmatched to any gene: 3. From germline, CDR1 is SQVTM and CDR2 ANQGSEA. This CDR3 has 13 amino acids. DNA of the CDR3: TGCAGCGTTGGACAGGGGGCTGGCACTGAAGCTTTCTTT. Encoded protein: CSVGQGAGTEAFF. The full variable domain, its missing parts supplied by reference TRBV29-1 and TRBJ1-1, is SAVISQKPSRDICQRGTSLTIQCQVDSQVTMMFWYRQQPGQSLTLIATANQGSEATYESGFVIDKFPISRPNLTFSTLTVSNMSPEDSSIYLCSVGQGAGTEAFFGQGTRLTVV.

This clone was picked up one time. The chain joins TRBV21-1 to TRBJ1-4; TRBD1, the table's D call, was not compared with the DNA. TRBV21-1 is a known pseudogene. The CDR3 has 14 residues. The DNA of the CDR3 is TGTGCCAGCATGCCGGGACAGAGAGGAGAAAAACTGTTTTTT. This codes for CASMPGQRGEKLFF.

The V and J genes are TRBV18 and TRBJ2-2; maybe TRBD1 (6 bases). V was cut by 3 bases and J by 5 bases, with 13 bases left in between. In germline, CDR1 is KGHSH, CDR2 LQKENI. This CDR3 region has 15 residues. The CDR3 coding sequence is TGTGCCAGCTCACCGATGACAGGTTCGACCGGGGAGCTGTTTTTT. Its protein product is CASSPMTGSTGELFF.

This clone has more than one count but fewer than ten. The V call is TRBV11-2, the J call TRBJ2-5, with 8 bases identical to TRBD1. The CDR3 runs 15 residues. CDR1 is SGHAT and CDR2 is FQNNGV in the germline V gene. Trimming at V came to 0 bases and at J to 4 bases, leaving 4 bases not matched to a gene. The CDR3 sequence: CASSLDRQGAETQYF. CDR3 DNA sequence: TGTGCCAGCAGCTTAGATCGGCAGGGGGCAGAGACCCAGTACTTC.

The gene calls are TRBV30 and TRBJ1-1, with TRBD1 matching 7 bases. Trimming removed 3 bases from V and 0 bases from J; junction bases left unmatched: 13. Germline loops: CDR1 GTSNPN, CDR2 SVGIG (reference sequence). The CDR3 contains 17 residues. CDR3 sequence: CAWSPRQGRRMNTEAFF. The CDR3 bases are TGTGCCTGGAGCCCAAGACAGGGACGGCGGATGAACACTGAAGCTTTCTTT.

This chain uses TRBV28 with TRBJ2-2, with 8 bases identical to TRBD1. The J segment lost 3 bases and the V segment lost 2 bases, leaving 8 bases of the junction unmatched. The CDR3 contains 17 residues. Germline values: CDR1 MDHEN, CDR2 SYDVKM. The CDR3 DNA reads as TGTGCCAGCAGTTTAAGGACAGGGAGAATGGACACCGGGGAGCTGTTTTTT. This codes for CASSLRTGRMDTGELFF.

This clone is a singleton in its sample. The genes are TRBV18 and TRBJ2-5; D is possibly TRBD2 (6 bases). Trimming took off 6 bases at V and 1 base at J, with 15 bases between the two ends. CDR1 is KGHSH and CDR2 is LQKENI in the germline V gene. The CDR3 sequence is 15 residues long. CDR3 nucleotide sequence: TGTGCCAGCTCCTTAGGGAGGACATTCCAAGAGACCCAGTACTTC. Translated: CASSLGRTFQETQYF.

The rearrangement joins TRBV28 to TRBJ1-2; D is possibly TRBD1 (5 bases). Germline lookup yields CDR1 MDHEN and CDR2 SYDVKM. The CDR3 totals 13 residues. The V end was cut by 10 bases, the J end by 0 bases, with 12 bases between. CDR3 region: CATEDTTNYGYTF. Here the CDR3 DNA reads TGTGCCACCGAGGACACTACTAACTATGGCTACACCTTC.